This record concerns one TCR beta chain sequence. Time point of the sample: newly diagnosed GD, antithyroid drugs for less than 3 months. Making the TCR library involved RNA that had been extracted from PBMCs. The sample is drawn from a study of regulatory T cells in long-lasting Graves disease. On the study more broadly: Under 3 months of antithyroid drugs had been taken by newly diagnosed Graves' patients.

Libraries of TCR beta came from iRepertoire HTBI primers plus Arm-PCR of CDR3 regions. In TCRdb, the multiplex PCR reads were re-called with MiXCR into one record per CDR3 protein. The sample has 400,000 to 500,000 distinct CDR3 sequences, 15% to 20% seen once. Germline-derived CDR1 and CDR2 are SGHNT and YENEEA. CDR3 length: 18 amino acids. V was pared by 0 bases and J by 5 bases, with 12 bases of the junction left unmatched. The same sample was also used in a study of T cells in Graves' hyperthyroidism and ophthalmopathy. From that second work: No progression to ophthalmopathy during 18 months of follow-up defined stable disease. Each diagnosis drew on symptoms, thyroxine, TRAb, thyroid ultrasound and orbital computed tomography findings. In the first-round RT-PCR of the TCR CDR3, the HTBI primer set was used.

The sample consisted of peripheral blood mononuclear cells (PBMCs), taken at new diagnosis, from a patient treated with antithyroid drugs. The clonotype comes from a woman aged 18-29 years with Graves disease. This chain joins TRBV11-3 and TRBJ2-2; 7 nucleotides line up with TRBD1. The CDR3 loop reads CASSLDRRDREPTGELFF. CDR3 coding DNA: TGTGCCAGCAGCTTAGATCGTCGTGACAGGGAACCGACCGGGGAGCTGTTTTTT.